This T cell receptor (beta chain) was sequenced for a study of beta chain features in type 1 diabetes. Study-wide findings and caveats: cDNA-based reads could over-represent cells with high TCR expression.

V was cut by 5 bases and J by 8 bases, with 13 bases left in between. CDR1 GTSNPN and CDR2 SVGIG come from the germline V gene (reference sequence). The CDR3 spans 11 residues. Every isolated RNA sample was fully reverse transcribed, so sequencing captured expressed TCRB transcripts. The average output of naive, central memory and regulatory T cell samples was around 3.5 million reads. Data came from immunoSEQ multiplex PCR; TCRdb stores just in-frame clones and leaves some out. Of hundreds of thousands of clones in the sample, 30% were seen once. CD4+ naive, central memory, regulatory and stem cell-like memory subsets were isolated by sorting on CD45RO/CCR7/CD25/CD127/CD95/CD27. Post-sort purity exceeded 98% for all sorted populations. As to this clone: Its antigen is not known.

This chain links TRBV30 with TRBJ2-7; D unclear. The clonotype was recovered from a young man in good health. Sequenced input: naive CD4+ T cells from blood. CDR3 DNA: TGTGCCTGGGTAACTGGCATAAAGCAGTACTTC. It encodes CAWVTGIKQYF.